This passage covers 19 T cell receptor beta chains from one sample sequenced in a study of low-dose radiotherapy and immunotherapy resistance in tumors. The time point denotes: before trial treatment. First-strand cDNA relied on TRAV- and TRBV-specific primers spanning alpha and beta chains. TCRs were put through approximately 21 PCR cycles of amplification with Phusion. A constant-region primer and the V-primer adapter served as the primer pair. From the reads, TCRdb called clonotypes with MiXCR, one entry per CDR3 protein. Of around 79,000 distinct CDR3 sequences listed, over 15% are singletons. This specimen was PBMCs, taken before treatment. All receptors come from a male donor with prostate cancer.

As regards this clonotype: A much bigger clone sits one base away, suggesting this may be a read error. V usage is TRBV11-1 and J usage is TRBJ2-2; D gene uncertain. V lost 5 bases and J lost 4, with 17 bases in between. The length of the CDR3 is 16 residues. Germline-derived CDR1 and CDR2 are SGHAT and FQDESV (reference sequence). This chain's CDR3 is CASSHIGHRVTGELFF. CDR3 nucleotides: TGTGCCAGCAGCCATATCGGGCACCGGGTCACCGGGGAGCTGTTTTTT.

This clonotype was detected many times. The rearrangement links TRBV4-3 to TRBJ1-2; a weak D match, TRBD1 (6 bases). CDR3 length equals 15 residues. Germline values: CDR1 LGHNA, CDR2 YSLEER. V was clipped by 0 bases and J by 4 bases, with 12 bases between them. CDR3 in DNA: TGCGCCAGCAGCCAAGAAGCACAGGGTGGCTATGGCTACACCTTC. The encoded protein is CASSQEAQGGYGYTF.

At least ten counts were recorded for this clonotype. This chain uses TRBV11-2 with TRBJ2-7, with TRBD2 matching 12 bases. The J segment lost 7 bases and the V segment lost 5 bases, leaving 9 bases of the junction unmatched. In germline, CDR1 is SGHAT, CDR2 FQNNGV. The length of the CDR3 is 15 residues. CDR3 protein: CASSPLAGGPVEQYF. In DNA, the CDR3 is TGTGCCAGCAGCCCGCTAGCGGGAGGGCCAGTGGAGCAGTACTTC.

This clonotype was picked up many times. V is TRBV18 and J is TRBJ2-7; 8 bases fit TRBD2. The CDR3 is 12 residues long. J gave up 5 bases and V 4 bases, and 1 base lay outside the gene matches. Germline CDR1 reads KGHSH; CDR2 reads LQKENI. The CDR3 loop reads CASSQAGDEQYF. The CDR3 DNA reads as TGTGCCAGCTCACAAGCGGGAGACGAGCAGTACTTC.

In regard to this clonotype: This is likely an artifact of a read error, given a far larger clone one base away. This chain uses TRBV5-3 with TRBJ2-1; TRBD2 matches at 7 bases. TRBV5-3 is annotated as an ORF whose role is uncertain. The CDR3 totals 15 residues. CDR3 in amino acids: CASSLEVTSYNEQSF. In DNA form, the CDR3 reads TGTGCCAGCAGCTTGGAGGTGACTAGCTACAATGAGCAGTCCTTC.

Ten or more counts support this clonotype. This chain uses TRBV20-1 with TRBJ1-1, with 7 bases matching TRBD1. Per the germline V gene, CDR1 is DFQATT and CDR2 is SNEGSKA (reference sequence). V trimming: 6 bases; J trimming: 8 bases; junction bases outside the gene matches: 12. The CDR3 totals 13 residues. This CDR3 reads CSAKRTGGLEAFF. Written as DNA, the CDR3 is TGCAGTGCAAAACGGACAGGCGGGCTCGAAGCTTTCTTT.

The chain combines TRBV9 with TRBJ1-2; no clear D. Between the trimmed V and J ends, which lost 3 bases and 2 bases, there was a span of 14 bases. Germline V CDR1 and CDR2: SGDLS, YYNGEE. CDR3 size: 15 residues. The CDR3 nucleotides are TGTGCCAGCAGCGCAACCCGTTACCTGAACTATGGCTACACCTTC. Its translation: CASSATRYLNYGYTF. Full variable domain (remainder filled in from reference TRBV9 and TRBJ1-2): DSGVTQTPKHLITATGQRVTLRCSPRSGDLSVYWYQQSLDQGLQFLIQYYNGEERAKGNILERFSAQQFPDLHSELNLSSLELGDSALYFCASSATRYLNYGYTFGSGTRLTVV.

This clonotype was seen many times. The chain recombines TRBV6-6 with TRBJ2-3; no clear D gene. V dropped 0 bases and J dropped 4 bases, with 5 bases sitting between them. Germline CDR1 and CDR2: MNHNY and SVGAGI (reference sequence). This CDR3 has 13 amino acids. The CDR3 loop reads CASSYSGSDTQYF. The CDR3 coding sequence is TGTGCCAGCAGTTACTCCGGGTCAGATACGCAGTATTTT.

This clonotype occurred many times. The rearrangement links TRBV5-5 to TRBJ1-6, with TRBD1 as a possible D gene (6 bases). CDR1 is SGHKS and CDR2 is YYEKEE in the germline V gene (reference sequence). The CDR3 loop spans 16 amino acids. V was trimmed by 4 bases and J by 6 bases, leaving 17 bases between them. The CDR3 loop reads CASSQTQTGFNSPLHF. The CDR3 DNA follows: TGTGCCAGCAGCCAGACACAGACAGGCTTTAATTCACCCCTCCACTTT.

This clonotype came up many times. The CDR3: CASSLGRAGVAEAFF. The CDR3 coding sequence is TGTGCCAGCAGCTTAGGCCGGGCAGGGGTAGCTGAAGCTTTCTTT. The V and J genes are TRBV7-8 and TRBJ1-1; TRBD1 is a possible D gene (6 bases). Germline loops: CDR1 SGHVS, CDR2 FQNEAQ. The CDR3 is 15 amino acids. V dropped 1 base and J dropped 6 bases, with 15 bases sitting between them.

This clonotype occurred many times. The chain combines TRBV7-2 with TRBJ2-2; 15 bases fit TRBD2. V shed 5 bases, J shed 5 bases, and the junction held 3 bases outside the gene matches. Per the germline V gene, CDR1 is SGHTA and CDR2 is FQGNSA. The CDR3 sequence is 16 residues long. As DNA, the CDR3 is TGTGCCAGCAGCGGGGGACTAGCGGGAGGAACCGGGGAGCTGTTTTTT. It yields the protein CASSGGLAGGTGELFF.

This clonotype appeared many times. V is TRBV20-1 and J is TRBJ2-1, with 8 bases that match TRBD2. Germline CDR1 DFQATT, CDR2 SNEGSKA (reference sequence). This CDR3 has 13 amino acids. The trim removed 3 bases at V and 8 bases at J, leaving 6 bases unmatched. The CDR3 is CSASFLAGHEQFF. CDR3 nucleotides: TGCAGTGCTAGTTTTCTAGCGGGCCATGAGCAGTTCTTC.

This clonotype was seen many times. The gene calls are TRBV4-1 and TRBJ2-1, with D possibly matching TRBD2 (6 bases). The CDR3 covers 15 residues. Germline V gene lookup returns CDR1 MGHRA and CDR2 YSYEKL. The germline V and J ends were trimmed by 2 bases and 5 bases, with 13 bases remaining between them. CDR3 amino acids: CASSQLRELNNEQFF. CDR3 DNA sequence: TGCGCCAGCAGCCAATTACGGGAGCTGAACAATGAGCAGTTCTTC.

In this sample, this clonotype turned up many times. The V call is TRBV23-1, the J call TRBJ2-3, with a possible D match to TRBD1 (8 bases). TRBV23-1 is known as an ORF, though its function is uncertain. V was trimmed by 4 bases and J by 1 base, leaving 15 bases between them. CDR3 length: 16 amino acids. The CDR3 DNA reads TGCGCCAGCAGTCCAAGACAGGGGAGGGGCACAGATACGCAGTATTTT. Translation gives CASSPRQGRGTDTQYF.

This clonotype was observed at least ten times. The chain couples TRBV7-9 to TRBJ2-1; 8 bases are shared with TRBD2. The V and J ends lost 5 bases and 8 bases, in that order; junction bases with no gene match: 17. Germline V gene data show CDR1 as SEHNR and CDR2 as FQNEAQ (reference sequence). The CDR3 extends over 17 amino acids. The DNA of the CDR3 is TGTGCCAGCAGCCTCGGGGGGGGTGCCCCGACACGGCATGAGCAGTTCTTC. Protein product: CASSLGGGAPTRHEQFF.

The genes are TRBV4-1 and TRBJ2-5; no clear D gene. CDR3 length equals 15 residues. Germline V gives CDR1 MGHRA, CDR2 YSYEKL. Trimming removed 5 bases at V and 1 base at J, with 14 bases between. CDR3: CASSVPWAPQETQYF. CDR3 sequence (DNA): TGCGCCAGCAGCGTCCCGTGGGCACCCCAAGAGACCCAGTACTTC.

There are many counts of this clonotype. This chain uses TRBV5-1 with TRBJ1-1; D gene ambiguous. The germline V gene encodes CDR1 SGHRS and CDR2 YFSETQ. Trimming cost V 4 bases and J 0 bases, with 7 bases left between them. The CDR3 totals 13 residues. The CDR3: CASSDELNTEAFF. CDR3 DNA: TGCGCCAGCAGCGACGAGCTGAACACTGAAGCTTTCTTT.

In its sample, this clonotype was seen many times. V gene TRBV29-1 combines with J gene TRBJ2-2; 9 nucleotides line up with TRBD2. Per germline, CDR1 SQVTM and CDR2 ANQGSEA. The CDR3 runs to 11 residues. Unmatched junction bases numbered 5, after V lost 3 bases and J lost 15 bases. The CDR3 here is CSVDLAGRVFF. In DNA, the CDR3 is TGCAGCGTTGACCTAGCGGGAAGGGTGTTTTTT.

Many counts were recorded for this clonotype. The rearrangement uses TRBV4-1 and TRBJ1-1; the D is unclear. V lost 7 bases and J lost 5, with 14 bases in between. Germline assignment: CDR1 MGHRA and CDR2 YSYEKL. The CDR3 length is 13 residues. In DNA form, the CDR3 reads TGCGCCAGCAAAAGTAGGGATGGGACTGAAGCTTTCTTT. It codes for CASKSRDGTEAFF.